A single sample gave rise to the 9 T cell receptor beta chains below, sequenced in a study of blood T cell repertoires in COVID-19. Sequencing was performed with immunoSEQ multiplex PCR; in TCRdb, only in-frame clones are kept and a portion is missing. Of fewer than 130,000 clones in the sample, about 85% are singletons; the top ten hold 2% to 2.5%. The sequencing input was peripheral blood. The receptor source for this set is a human donor in a cohort sampled during active COVID-19.

Here the CDR3 DNA reads TGTGCCAGCAGCCAGAGGGCCGGGACAGGGGGGAATGAAAAACTGTTTTTT. Amino acids: CASSQRAGTGGNEKLFF. The chain links TRBV3-1 (or the pseudogene TRBV3-2) to TRBJ1-4; 11 bases agree with TRBD1. CDR1 is LGHDT, CDR2 YNNKEL, per germline (reference sequence). Trimming took 3 bases from V and 5 from J; bases not matched to a gene: 8. This CDR3 has 17 amino acids.

The V call is TRBV12-5, the J call TRBJ2-3, with no clear D. This CDR3 spans 14 amino acids. Germline V CDR1 and CDR2: LGHNT, FRNRAP. V shed 1 base and J shed 6 bases, with 11 bases lying between them. DNA of the CDR3: TGTGCTAGTGGTTTGGCCCTAAGTACGGATACGCAGTATTTT. It specifies CASGLALSTDTQYF.

The chain links TRBV19 to TRBJ1-5; D might be TRBD1 (6 bases). The CDR3 has 15 residues. CDR1 LNHDA and CDR2 SQIVND come from the germline V gene (reference sequence). Trimming cost V 6 bases and J 3 bases, with 15 bases left between them. DNA of the CDR3: TGTGCCAGTAGAAACTTTGGACAGAACAATCAGCCCCAGCATTTT. It translates to CASRNFGQNNQPQHF.

The rearrangement links TRBV4-1 to TRBJ1-6; a possible D gene is TRBD1 (6 bases). This CDR3 is 16 amino acids long. Germline V CDR1 and CDR2: MGHRA, YSYEKL. Trimming took 0 bases from V and 10 from J, leaving 16 bases between them. CDR3 loop: CASSQEQWQGRSPLHF. Written as DNA, the CDR3 is TGCGCCAGCAGCCAAGAACAGTGGCAGGGGCGATCACCCCTCCACTTT.

This chain links TRBV9 with TRBJ2-2; D unclear. The CDR3 covers 15 residues. Germline V gives CDR1 SGDLS, CDR2 YYNGEE. The V and J ends lost 2 bases and 2 bases respectively, with 10 bases between them. The CDR3 region is CASSVAGFNTGELFF. The CDR3 DNA reads as TGTGCCAGCAGCGTCGCAGGCTTCAACACCGGGGAGCTGTTTTTT.

This chain uses TRBV5-1 with TRBJ2-5; D may be TRBD1 (5 bases). The CDR3 spans 14 residues. V was pared by 1 base and J by 1 base, with 8 bases between. From germline, CDR1 is SGHRS and CDR2 YFSETQ. CDR3 sequence (DNA): TGCGCCAGCAGCTTGTGGGGCCCCCAAGAGACCCAGTACTTC. This gives the protein CASSLWGPQETQYF.

This chain connects TRBV5-1 to TRBJ1-1; the match to TRBD1 covers 7 bases. Germline lookup yields CDR1 SGHRS and CDR2 YFSETQ. The CDR3 contains 15 residues. J gave up 3 bases and V 1 base, and 6 bases lay outside the gene matches. CDR3 sequence: CASSLPTGEYTEAFF. The CDR3 DNA reads as TGCGCCAGCAGCTTGCCCACAGGGGAGTACACTGAAGCTTTCTTT.

This clone appeared once. This chain joins TRBV6-1 and TRBJ2-3, with 11 bases fitting TRBD2. J lost 4 bases, V lost 2 bases, and 2 bases had no gene match. In germline, CDR1 is MNHNS, CDR2 SASEGT. The CDR3 is 15 residues long. The CDR3 nucleotides are TGTGCCAGCAGTGAACTAGCGGGGGGCCCAGATACGCAGTATTTT. Protein sequence: CASSELAGGPDTQYF.

The chain links TRBV15 to TRBJ2-2; possible D gene TRBD1, 5 bases. The CDR3 length is 14 residues. The V gene lost 7 bases and the J gene lost 2 bases, with 11 bases spanning the gap. Germline V gives CDR1 LNHNV, CDR2 YYDKDF (reference sequence). The CDR3 here is CATTRGQNTGELFF. CDR3 in DNA: TGTGCCACCACAAGGGGCCAAAACACCGGGGAGCTGTTTTTT.